This TCR beta chain emerged from a study of CD8+ T cells in alopecia areata. Overall study context: Patients received oral tofacitinib, 5 to 10 mg twice daily, for moderate-to-severe alopecia areata.

TCR sequencing used cDNA made by reverse transcription of extracted RNA. Repertoires were generated with immunoSEQ multiplex PCR, while TCRdb's copy carries only in-frame clones and drops some. The profile covers about 140,000 clones, with approximately 51% appearing a single time and over 0.75% taken by the ten largest. This clone has only a few counts. The antigen is not known. Sorted populations comprised CD4+ and CD8+ T cells obtained from PBMCs. The germline V gene encodes CDR1 MNHEY and CDR2 SMNVEV (reference sequence). The CDR3 sequence is 14 residues long. With 3 bases removed from V and 8 bases from J, the gap between germline ends came to 16 bases. Study results and caveats: Sequencing of scalp samples also captures resident alphabeta T cells of normal skin.

The chain combines TRBV27 with TRBJ1-2; a weak D match, TRBD1 (6 bases). The TCR comes from a human donor with alopecia areata. Sample: CD4+ T cells sorted from blood, taken at week 0. This CDR3 is CASSFRDGGGGYTF. The CDR3 DNA reads TGTGCCAGCAGTTTTCGGGACGGGGGCGGAGGCTACACCTTC.